The 18 T cell receptor beta chains presented below share a single source sample, sequenced in a study of PD-1 blockade in classical Hodgkin lymphoma. Time point reported: newly diagnosed, previously untreated cHL patient sample. Here immunoSEQ multiplex PCR was the method, and the copy in TCRdb shows in-frame clones only, minus some. Of approximately 45,000 clones listed, approximately 91% are singletons. Material: peripheral blood mononuclear cells (PBMCs). Receptors originate from a human donor with classical Hodgkin lymphoma.

The J gene is TRBJ2-3, the V gene TRBV10-3; 7 bases are a match to TRBD1. From germline, CDR1 is ENHRY and CDR2 SYGVKD. This CDR3 comprises 15 residues. V was pared by 3 bases and J by 2 bases, with 5 bases of the junction left unmatched. CDR3 in amino acids: CAISDPGQHTDTQYF. In nucleotides, the CDR3 is TGTGCCATCAGTGACCCGGGACAGCACACAGATACGCAGTATTTT.

V usage is TRBV5-1 and J usage is TRBJ2-1; weak D call: TRBD2 (6 bases). CDR1 and CDR2 (germline): SGHRS, YFSETQ. V was cut by 0 bases and J by 0 bases, with 13 bases left in between. CDR3 length: 17 residues. The CDR3: CASSLAVPEGSYNEQFF. The CDR3 nucleotides read TGCGCCAGCAGCTTGGCCGTCCCGGAGGGCTCCTACAATGAGCAGTTCTTC.

A single count supports this clone. The chain links TRBV5-1 to TRBJ2-3; D is perhaps TRBD2 (5 bases). Trimming stripped 7 bases from V and 3 bases from J, with 15 bases between. This CDR3 contains 14 residues. Germline loops: CDR1 SGHRS, CDR2 YFSETQ. Written as DNA, the CDR3 is TGCGCCAGCGGGAGAGATGCCACAACAGATACGCAGTATTTT. This translates into CASGRDATTDTQYF.

The V and J genes are TRBV6-4 and TRBJ1-1; D gene uncertain. The CDR3 contains 12 residues. Trimming removed 1 base from V and 2 bases from J, with 2 bases in between. Germline assignment: CDR1 MRHNA and CDR2 SNTAGT. The CDR3 nucleotides are TGTGCCAGCAGTGACTTTAACACTGAAGCTTTCTTT. The encoded protein is CASSDFNTEAFF.

A single count supports this clone. V and J are TRBV4-1 and TRBJ1-2; possibly TRBD1 for D (5 bases). The CDR3 runs to 15 residues. Trimming removed 0 bases from V and 3 bases from J, with 11 bases in between. CDR1 and CDR2 from the germline V gene are MGHRA and YSYEKL. The CDR3 bases are TGCGCCAGCAGCCAAGAGCAGGGTTCGTACTATGGCTACACCTTC. The encoded protein is CASSQEQGSYYGYTF.

The CDR3 protein is CASSLTGVGGVTQYF. The CDR3, as DNA: TGTGCCAGCAGCTTGACCGGGGTGGGAGGGGTTACGCAGTATTTT. The rearrangement joins TRBV5-6 to TRBJ2-3; TRBD2 matches at 7 bases. The V gene's germline CDR1 is SGHDT and CDR2 YYEEEE. CDR3 length: 15 amino acids. Trimming removed 1 base from V and 8 bases from J; junction bases left unmatched: 10.

This chain joins TRBV5-4 and TRBJ2-3, with D possibly called TRBD1 or TRBD2 (5 bases each). This CDR3 has 14 amino acids. Germline assignment: CDR1 SGHNT and CDR2 YYREEE (reference sequence). Trimming took off 1 base at V and 0 bases at J, with 6 bases between the two ends. The CDR3: CASSLWGSTDTQYF. For the CDR3, the DNA is TGTGCCAGCAGCTTGTGGGGGAGCACAGATACGCAGTATTTT.

The chain employs TRBV7-8 and TRBJ1-5, with D possibly being TRBD1 (5 bases). Per the germline V gene, CDR1 is SGHVS and CDR2 is FQNEAQ. V dropped 1 base and J dropped 2 bases, with 12 bases sitting between them. This CDR3 is 16 amino acids long. CDR3 nucleotide sequence: TGTGCCAGCAGCTTAGTCGCGGGACCTCGCAATCAGCCCCAGCATTTT. Translating gives CASSLVAGPRNQPQHF.

The chain recombines TRBV19 with TRBJ2-1; TRBD2 matches at 8 bases. Germline CDR1 reads LNHDA; CDR2 reads SQIVND (reference sequence). V dropped 6 bases and J dropped 7; count of bases not matched to a gene: 14. The CDR3 covers 16 residues. This chain's CDR3 is CASRDGAGGPPNEQFF. In nucleotides, the CDR3 is TGTGCCAGTAGAGATGGGGCGGGAGGCCCCCCGAATGAGCAGTTCTTC.

The V call is TRBV29-1, the J call TRBJ1-2, with 8 nucleotides matching TRBD1. With V trimmed by 6 bases and J by 8 bases, 14 bases remained unmatched. CDR3 length equals 14 residues. CDR1 and CDR2 (germline): SQVTM, ANQGSEA. The CDR3 DNA follows: TGCAGCGTGGGCCCAGGGGGCGCGGGTGGCGGCTACACCTTC. This translates into CSVGPGGAGGGYTF.

The chain uses TRBV28 and TRBJ1-6, with TRBD1 identical over 10 bases. Trimming took 7 bases from V and 7 from J; bases not matched to a gene: 4. The CDR3 loop spans 14 amino acids. Germline CDR1 MDHEN, CDR2 SYDVKM. The CDR3 region is CASTVGQGNSPLHF. The DNA for the CDR3 is TGTGCCAGCACGGTGGGACAGGGGAATTCACCCCTCCACTTT. The entire variable domain, with the rest obtained from reference TRBV28 and TRBJ1-6, is as follows: DVKVTQSSRYLVKRTGEKVFLECVQDMDHENMFWYRQDPGLGLRLIYFSYDVKMKEKGDIPEGYSVSREKKERFSLILESASTNQTSMYLCASTVGQGNSPLHFGNGTRLTVT.

The chain links TRBV11-3 to TRBJ1-3; D call uncertain. The V and J ends lost 6 bases and 4 bases respectively, with 16 bases between them. The CDR3 contains 15 residues. Germline loops: CDR1 SGHNT, CDR2 YENEEA. The CDR3: CASSSQRFGGNTIYF. The CDR3 DNA sequence: TGTGCCAGCAGTTCACAACGTTTCGGCGGAAACACCATATATTTT.

CDR3 region: CAISLTGTASTDTQYF. The CDR3 coding sequence is TGTGCCATCAGTTTAACCGGGACGGCTAGCACAGATACGCAGTATTTT. The V call is TRBV10-3, the J call TRBJ2-3, with D perhaps assigned TRBD1 or TRBD2 (5 bases each). V was trimmed by 5 bases and J by 0 bases, leaving 15 bases between them. Germline CDR1 ENHRY, CDR2 SYGVKD. The CDR3 spans 16 residues.

This chain joins TRBV10-2 and TRBJ1-3; no reliable D call. The ends were cut back, 6 bases at V and 4 bases at J, with 16 bases in the middle. This CDR3 comprises 15 residues. Looked up from germline, CDR1 is WSHSY and CDR2 is SAAADI. CDR3 region: CASSQLGSWGNTIYF. In nucleotides, the CDR3 is TGCGCCAGCAGCCAACTCGGTAGCTGGGGAAACACCATATATTTT.

The V gene is TRBV5-1, the J gene TRBJ2-2, with 7 bases that match TRBD1. The germline V gene has CDR1 SGHRS and CDR2 YFSETQ. This CDR3 is 14 amino acids long. The V and J ends lost 1 base and 6 bases, in that order; junction bases with no gene match: 3. CDR3 sequence reads: CASSLTGEAGELFF. The CDR3 DNA is TGCGCCAGCAGCTTGACAGGGGAAGCCGGGGAGCTGTTTTTT.

The J gene is TRBJ2-2, the V gene TRBV7-9, with D tentatively TRBD2 (6 bases). The CDR3 length is 15 residues. V lost 2 bases and J lost 7, with 14 bases in between. Germline V gives CDR1 SEHNR, CDR2 FQNEAQ (reference sequence). The CDR3 loop reads CASSLILTGSGELFF. The CDR3 coding sequence is TGTGCCAGCAGCTTAATTTTGACCGGGAGCGGGGAGCTGTTTTTT.

This clone has a single count. This chain connects TRBV28 to TRBJ1-5; D perhaps matches TRBD1 (6 bases). The CDR3 totals 15 residues. Germline values: CDR1 MDHEN, CDR2 SYDVKM. Trimming stripped 2 bases from V and 6 bases from J, with 14 bases between. CDR3 region: CASSLRRQGSQPQHF. The CDR3 nucleotides are TGTGCCAGCAGTTTAAGAAGGCAGGGGAGTCAGCCCCAGCATTTT.

The V and J genes are TRBV29-1 and TRBJ2-5; D possibly corresponds to TRBD2 (6 bases). The CDR3 spans 13 residues. The germline V gene encodes CDR1 SQVTM and CDR2 ANQGSEA. The V end lost 4 bases, the J end lost 5 bases, and 14 bases lay between the germline ends. The CDR3 nucleotides read TGCAGCGTTGCCGGGACTCTCGTTGAGACCCAGTACTTC. Its protein is CSVAGTLVETQYF.